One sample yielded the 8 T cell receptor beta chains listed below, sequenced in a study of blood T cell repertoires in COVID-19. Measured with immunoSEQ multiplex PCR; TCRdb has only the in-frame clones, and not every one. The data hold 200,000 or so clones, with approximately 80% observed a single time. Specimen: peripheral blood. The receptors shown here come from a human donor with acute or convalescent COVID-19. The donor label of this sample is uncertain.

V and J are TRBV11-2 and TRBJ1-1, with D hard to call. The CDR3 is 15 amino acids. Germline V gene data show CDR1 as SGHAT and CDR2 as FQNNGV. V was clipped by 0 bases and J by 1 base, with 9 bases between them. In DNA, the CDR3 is TGTGCCAGCAGCTTAGACGCAGGTGCGAACACTGAAGCTTTCTTT. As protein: CASSLDAGANTEAFF.

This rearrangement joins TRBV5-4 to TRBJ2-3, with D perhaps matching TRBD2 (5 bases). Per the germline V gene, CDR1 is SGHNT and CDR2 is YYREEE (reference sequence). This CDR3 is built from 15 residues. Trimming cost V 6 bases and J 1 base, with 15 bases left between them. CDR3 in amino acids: CASTLWVSGTDTQYF. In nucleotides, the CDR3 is TGTGCCAGCACCCTGTGGGTTAGCGGCACAGATACGCAGTATTTT. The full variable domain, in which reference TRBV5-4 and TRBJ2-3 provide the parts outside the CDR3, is ETGVTQSPTHLIKTRGQQVTLRCSSQSGHNTVSWYQQALGQGPQFIFQYYREEENGRGNFPPRFSGLQFPNYSSELNVNALELDDSALYLCASTLWVSGTDTQYFGPGTRLTVL.

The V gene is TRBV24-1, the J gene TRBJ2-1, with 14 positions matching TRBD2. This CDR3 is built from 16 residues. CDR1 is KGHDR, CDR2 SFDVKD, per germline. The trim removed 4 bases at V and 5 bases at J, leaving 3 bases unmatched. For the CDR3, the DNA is TGTGCCACCAGTGAGGGGGGACTAGCGGGAGACAATGAGCAGTTCTTC. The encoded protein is CATSEGGLAGDNEQFF.

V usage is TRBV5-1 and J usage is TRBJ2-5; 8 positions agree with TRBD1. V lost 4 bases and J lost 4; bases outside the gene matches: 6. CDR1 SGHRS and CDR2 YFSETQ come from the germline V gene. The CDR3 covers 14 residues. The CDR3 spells CASSTTGAAETQYF. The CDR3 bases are TGCGCCAGCAGCACGACAGGGGCTGCAGAGACCCAGTACTTC.

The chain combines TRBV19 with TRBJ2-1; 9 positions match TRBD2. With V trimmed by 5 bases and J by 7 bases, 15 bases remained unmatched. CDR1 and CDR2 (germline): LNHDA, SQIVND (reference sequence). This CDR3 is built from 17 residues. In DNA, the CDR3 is TGTGCCAGTAGTGAGCCTCGTAGCGGGGGACGAAAGAATGAGCAGTTCTTC. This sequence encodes CASSEPRSGGRKNEQFF. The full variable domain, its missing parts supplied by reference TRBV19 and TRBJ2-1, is DGGITQSPKYLFRKEGQNVTLSCEQNLNHDAMYWYRQDPGQGLRLIYYSQIVNDFQKGDIAEGYSVSREKKESFPLTVTSAQKNPTAFYLCASSEPRSGGRKNEQFFGPGTRLTVL.

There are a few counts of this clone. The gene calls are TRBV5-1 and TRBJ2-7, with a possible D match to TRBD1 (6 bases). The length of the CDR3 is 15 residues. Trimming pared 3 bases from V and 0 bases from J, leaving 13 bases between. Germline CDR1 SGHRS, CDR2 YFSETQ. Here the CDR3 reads CASSWAGTSSYEQYF. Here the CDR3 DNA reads TGCGCCAGCAGCTGGGCCGGGACAAGCTCCTACGAGCAGTACTTC.

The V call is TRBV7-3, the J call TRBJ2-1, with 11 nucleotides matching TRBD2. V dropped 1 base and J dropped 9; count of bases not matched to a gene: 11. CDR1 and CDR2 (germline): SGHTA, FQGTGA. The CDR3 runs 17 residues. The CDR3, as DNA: TGTGCCAGCAGCTTAAGTTTCCTTAGCGGGAGGGCCGGTGAGCAGTTCTTC. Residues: CASSLSFLSGRAGEQFF.

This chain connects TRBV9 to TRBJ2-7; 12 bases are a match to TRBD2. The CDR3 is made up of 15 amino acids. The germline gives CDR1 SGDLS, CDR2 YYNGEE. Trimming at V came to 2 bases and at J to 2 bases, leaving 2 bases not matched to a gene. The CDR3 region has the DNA TGTGCCAGCAGCGTCGGACTAGCGGGACCCTACGAGCAGTACTTC. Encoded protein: CASSVGLAGPYEQYF.